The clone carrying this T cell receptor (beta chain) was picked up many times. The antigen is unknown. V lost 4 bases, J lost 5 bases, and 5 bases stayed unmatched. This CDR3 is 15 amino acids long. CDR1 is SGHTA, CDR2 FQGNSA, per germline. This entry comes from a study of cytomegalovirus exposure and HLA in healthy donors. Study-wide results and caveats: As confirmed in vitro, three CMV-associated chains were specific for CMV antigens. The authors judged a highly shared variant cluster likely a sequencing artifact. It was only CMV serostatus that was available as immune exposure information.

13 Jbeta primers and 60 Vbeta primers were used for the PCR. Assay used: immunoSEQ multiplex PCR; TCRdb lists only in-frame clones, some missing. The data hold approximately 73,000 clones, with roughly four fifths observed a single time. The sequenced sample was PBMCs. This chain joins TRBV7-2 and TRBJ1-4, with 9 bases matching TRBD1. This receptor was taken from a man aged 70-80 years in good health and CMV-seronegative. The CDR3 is CASSSTGTGNEKLFF. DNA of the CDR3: TGTGCCAGCAGCTCCACCGGGACAGGGAATGAAAAACTGTTTTTT.